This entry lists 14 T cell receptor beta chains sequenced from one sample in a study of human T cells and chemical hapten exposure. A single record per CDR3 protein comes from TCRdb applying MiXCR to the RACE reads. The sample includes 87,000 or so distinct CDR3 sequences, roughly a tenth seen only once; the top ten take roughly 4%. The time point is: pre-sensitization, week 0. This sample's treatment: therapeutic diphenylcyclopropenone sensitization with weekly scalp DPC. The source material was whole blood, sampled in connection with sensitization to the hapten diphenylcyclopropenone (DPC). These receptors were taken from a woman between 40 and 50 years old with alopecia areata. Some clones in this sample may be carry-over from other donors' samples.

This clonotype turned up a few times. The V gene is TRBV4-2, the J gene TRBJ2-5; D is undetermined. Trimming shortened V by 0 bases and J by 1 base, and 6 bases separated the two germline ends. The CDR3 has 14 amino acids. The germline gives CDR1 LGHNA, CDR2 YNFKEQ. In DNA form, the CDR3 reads TGTGCCAGCAGCCAAGACTACGGCCAAGAGACCCAGTACTTC. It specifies CASSQDYGQETQYF.

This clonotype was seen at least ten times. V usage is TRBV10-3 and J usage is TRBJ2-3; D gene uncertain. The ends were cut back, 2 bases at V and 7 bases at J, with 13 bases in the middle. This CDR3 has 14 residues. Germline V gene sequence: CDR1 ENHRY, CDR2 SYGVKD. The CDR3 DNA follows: TGTGCCATCAGTGAGAAGGGCGGTGACTATACGCAGTATTTT. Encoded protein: CAISEKGGDYTQYF.

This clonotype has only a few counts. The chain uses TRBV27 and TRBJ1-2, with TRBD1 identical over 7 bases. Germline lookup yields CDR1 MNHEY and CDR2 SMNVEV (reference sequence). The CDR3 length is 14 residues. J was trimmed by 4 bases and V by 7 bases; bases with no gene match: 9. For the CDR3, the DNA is TGTGCCAGCAAAATACCGGGACAGAGCTATGGCTACACCTTC. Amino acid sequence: CASKIPGQSYGYTF.

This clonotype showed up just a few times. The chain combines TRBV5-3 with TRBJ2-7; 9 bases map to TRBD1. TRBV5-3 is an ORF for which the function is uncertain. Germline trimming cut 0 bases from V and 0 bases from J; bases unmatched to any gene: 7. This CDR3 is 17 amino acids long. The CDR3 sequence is CARSLDFWGQGSYEQYF. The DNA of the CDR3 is TGTGCCAGAAGCTTGGACTTTTGGGGACAGGGCTCCTACGAGCAGTACTTC.

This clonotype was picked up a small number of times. This CDR3 reads CASSLSTFTTNEKLFF. For the CDR3, the DNA is TGTGCCAGCAGTTTATCGACATTCACAACTAATGAAAAACTGTTTTTT. This chain uses TRBV27 with TRBJ1-4; D is ambiguous. From germline, CDR1 is MNHEY and CDR2 SMNVEV (reference sequence). Trimming took 0 bases from V and 0 from J, leaving 8 bases between them. CDR3 length equals 16 residues.

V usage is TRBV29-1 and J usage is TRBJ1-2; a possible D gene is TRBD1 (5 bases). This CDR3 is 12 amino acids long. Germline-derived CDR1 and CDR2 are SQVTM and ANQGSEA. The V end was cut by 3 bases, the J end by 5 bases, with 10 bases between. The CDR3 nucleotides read TGCAGCGTTGAGCGGGGCGCTTATGGCTACACCTTC. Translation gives CSVERGAYGYTF.

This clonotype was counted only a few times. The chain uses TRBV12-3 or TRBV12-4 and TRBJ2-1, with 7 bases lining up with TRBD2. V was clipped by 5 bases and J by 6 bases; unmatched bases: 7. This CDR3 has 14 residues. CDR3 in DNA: TGTGCCAGCAGTCCAGGTCCTAGCGGCAATGAGCAGTTCTTC. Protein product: CASSPGPSGNEQFF.

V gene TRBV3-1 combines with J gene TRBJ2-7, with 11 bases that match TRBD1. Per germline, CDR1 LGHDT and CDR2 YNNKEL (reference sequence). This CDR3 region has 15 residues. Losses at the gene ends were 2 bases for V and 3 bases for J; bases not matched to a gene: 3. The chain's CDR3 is CASSQTGTGGYEQYF. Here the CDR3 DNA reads TGTGCCAGCAGCCAAACCGGGACAGGGGGCTACGAGCAGTACTTC.

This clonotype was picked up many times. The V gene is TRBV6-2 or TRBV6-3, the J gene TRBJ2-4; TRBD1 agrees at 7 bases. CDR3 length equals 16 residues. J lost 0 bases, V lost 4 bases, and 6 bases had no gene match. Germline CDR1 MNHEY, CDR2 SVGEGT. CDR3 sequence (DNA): TGTGCCAGCAGTTCGCCGGACAGGCTAGCCAAAAACATTCAGTACTTC. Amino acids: CASSSPDRLAKNIQYF.

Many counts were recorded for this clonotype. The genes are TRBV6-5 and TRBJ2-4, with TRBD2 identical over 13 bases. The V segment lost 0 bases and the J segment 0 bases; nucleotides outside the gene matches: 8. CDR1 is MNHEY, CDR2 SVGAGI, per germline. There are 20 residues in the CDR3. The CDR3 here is CASSYSTSGGPGLAKNIQYF. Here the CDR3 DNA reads TGTGCCAGCAGTTACTCGACTAGCGGGGGGCCAGGGCTAGCCAAAAACATTCAGTACTTC.

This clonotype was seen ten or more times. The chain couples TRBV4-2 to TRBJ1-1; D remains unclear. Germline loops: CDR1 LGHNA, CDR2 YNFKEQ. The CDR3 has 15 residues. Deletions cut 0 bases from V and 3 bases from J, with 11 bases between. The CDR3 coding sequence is TGTGCCAGCAGCCAAGACTGGCAGACTTACACTGAAGCTTTCTTT. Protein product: CASSQDWQTYTEAFF.

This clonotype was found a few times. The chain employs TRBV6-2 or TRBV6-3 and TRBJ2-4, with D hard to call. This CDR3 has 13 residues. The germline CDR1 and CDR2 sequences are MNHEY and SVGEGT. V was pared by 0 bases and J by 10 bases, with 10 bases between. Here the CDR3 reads CASSYSIGQIQYF. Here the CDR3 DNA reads TGTGCCAGCAGTTACTCGATAGGCCAAATTCAGTACTTC.

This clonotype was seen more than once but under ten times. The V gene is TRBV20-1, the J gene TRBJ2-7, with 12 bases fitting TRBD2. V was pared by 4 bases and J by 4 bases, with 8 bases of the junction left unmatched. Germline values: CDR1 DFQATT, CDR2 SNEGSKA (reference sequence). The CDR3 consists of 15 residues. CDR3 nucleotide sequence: TGCAGTGCTACCTATACTAGCGGGGGGCAGTACGAGCAGTACTTC. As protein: CSATYTSGGQYEQYF.

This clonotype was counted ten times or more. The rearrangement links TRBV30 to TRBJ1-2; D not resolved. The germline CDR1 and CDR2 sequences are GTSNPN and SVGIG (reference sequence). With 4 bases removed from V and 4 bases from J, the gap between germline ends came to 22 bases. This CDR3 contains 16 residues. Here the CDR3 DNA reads TGTGCCTGGACCAGATCTGGTGGGCTCAGAAGCTATGGCTACACCTTC. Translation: CAWTRSGGLRSYGYTF.